A single sample is the source of the 28 T cell receptor beta chains below, sequenced in a study of identical twins. Each CDR3 protein gets one entry after TCRdb re-called the 5' RACE reads with MiXCR. The sample includes some 900,000 distinct CDR3 sequences, more than 9% of them seen just once. The same data also went into a second study, on yellow fever vaccine responses in identical twins.

Material for sequencing was PBMCs. These receptors were taken from a woman under 30 in good health.

This sequence joins TRBV12-3 or TRBV12-4 and TRBJ2-3; 7 bases fit TRBD1. The CDR3 spans 15 residues. Trimming at V came to 6 bases and at J to 2 bases, leaving 8 bases not matched to a gene. CDR3 loop: CASSALTGYTDTQYF. CDR3 coding DNA: TGTGCCAGCAGCGCTCTGACAGGGTACACAGATACGCAGTATTTT.

The rearrangement joins TRBV11-2 to TRBJ1-1; TRBD1 might be the D (6 bases). Per germline, CDR1 SGHAT and CDR2 FQNNGV. Trimming stripped 5 bases from V and 11 bases from J, with 12 bases between. This CDR3 comprises 11 residues. In DNA, the CDR3 is TGTGCCAGCAGCGAATACCAGGGGGCTTTCTTT. This gives the protein CASSEYQGAFF.

About this clonotype: A much larger clone differs by one base, so this may be a read error. The J gene is TRBJ2-1, the V gene TRBV5-1, with 16 bases identical to TRBD2. CDR1 and CDR2 (germline): SGHRS, YFSETQ. After removal of 3 bases from V and 7 bases from J, the junction contained 7 bases not matched to a gene. The CDR3 extends over 17 amino acids. The CDR3 spells CASSSGLAGGPGNEQFF. CDR3 coding DNA: TGCGCCAGCAGCTCGGGACTAGCGGGAGGGCCGGGGAATGAGCAGTTCTTC.

The chain combines TRBV15 with TRBJ2-7; 9 nucleotides agree with TRBD1. This CDR3 spans 13 amino acids. Germline values: CDR1 LNHNV, CDR2 YYDKDF (reference sequence). Trimming took 1 base from V and 12 from J; bases not matched to a gene: 7. CDR3 in DNA: TGTGCCACCAGCAGAGGGGTCGGGACAGGGCTGTACGTC. The encoded protein is CATSRGVGTGLYV.

The rearrangement joins TRBV7-9 to TRBJ2-5; the D is unclear. This CDR3 contains 15 residues. Trimming shortened V by 3 bases and J by 0 bases, and 11 bases separated the two germline ends. From germline, CDR1 is SEHNR and CDR2 FQNEAQ (reference sequence). In DNA form, the CDR3 reads TGTGCCAGCAGCTTTGAAGGACGGTACCAAGAGACCCAGTACTTC. Translated: CASSFEGRYQETQYF. Looking up the rest from reference TRBV7-9 and TRBJ2-5 gives the full variable domain: DTGVSQNPRHKITKRGQNVTFRCDPISEHNRLYWYRQTLGQGPEFLTYFQNEAQLEKSRLLSDRFSAERPKGSFSTLEIQRTEQGDSAMYLCASSFEGRYQETQYFGPGTRLLVL.

This clonotype was found a few times. The V gene is TRBV3-1, the J gene TRBJ2-5, with 8 bases matching TRBD1. Looked up from germline, CDR1 is LGHDT and CDR2 is YNNKEL (reference sequence). The trim removed 0 bases at V and 3 bases at J, leaving 3 bases unmatched. CDR3 size: 15 residues. This CDR3 is CASSQDRGPEETQYF. In nucleotides, the CDR3 is TGTGCCAGCAGCCAAGACAGGGGGCCGGAAGAGACCCAGTACTTC.

This CDR3 reads CSARVSGANVLTF. The CDR3 nucleotides are TGCAGTGCTCGCGTCTCTGGGGCCAACGTCCTGACTTTC. The chain couples TRBV20-1 to TRBJ2-6; no clear D. The germline V and J ends were trimmed by 5 bases and 0 bases, with 5 bases remaining between them. The V gene's germline CDR1 is DFQATT and CDR2 SNEGSKA (reference sequence). This CDR3 spans 13 amino acids.

This clonotype was detected only a few times. The gene calls are TRBV20-1 and TRBJ1-4; 7 positions match TRBD1. The CDR3 is made up of 14 amino acids. Germline CDR1 and CDR2: DFQATT and SNEGSKA (reference sequence). Trimming took 6 bases from V and 0 from J; bases not matched to a gene: 4. The CDR3 bases are TGCAGTGCGCTACAGGGGACAACTAATGAAAAACTGTTTTTT. Amino acid sequence: CSALQGTTNEKLFF.

This clonotype has only a few counts. The chain uses TRBV5-1 and TRBJ2-1; TRBD2 matches 9 bases. CDR1 SGHRS and CDR2 YFSETQ come from the germline V gene. The CDR3 runs 15 residues. V was pared by 2 bases and J by 2 bases, with 2 bases of the junction left unmatched. CDR3 nucleotide sequence: TGCGCCAGCAGCTTCGCTAGCGGGGCCTACAATGAGCAGTTCTTC. This sequence encodes CASSFASGAYNEQFF.

This clonotype was counted only a few times. This chain joins TRBV2 and TRBJ2-7, with 7 bases matching TRBD1. Germline V gives CDR1 SNHLY, CDR2 FYNNEI. The CDR3 has 16 residues. V lost 3 bases to trimming and J lost 4 bases; unmatched junction nucleotides: 12. This CDR3 is CASSDLRQGDEYEQYV. DNA for the CDR3: TGTGCCAGCAGTGATTTAAGGCAGGGGGATGAGTACGAGCAGTACGTC.

This clonotype was observed a few times. The chain has TRBV10-3 and TRBJ2-1; 8 nucleotides match TRBD2. Germline CDR1 ENHRY, CDR2 SYGVKD. The CDR3 length is 13 residues. The V and J ends lost 10 bases and 5 bases, in that order; junction bases with no gene match: 7. The CDR3 is CATLAGRDNEQFF. CDR3 sequence (DNA): TGTGCCACCCTAGCGGGCCGGGACAATGAGCAGTTCTTC.

The genes are TRBV5-1 and TRBJ2-7; weak D call: TRBD1 (6 bases). Trimming removed 2 bases at V and 0 bases at J, with 18 bases between. Germline CDR1 is SGHRS and CDR2 is YFSETQ. There are 17 residues in the CDR3. The CDR3 sequence is CASSLPRGTGSSYEQYF. The CDR3 nucleotides are TGCGCCAGCAGCTTACCCAGGGGAACAGGGAGCTCCTACGAGCAGTACTTC.

In this sample, this clonotype turned up once. The chain joins TRBV20-1 to TRBJ2-5; perhaps TRBD2 as D (5 bases). The V and J ends lost 0 bases and 1 base respectively, with 12 bases between them. The CDR3 is 15 amino acids. Per the germline V gene, CDR1 is DFQATT and CDR2 is SNEGSKA (reference sequence). DNA for the CDR3: TGCAGTGCTAGAGATCTCGAAGGGAGCCAAGAGACCCAGTACTTC. Translation gives CSARDLEGSQETQYF.

There are a few counts of this clonotype. The rearrangement uses TRBV6-1 and TRBJ2-7, with D possibly TRBD2 on 5 matching bases. Between the trimmed V and J ends, which lost 4 bases and 5 bases, there was a span of 12 bases. CDR3 size: 13 residues. Germline loops: CDR1 MNHNS, CDR2 SASEGT. CDR3 nucleotides: TGTGCCAGCAGTGGCAGCCCGCGGGACGAGCAGTACTTC. It yields the protein CASSGSPRDEQYF.

The chain uses TRBV28 and TRBJ2-2; D is uncertain. Trimming removed 6 bases at V and 2 bases at J, with 13 bases between. The CDR3 contains 15 residues. CDR1 MDHEN and CDR2 SYDVKM come from the germline V gene. The DNA of the CDR3 is TGTGCCAGCAGAAACCAGGCTTTCAACACCGGGGAGCTGTTTTTT. It yields the protein CASRNQAFNTGELFF.

This clonotype has more than one count but fewer than ten. The chain carries TRBV5-1 and TRBJ2-3, with D maybe TRBD1 (8 bases). The CDR3 consists of 15 residues. Germline V CDR1 and CDR2: SGHRS, YFSETQ. Trimming removed 4 bases at V and 6 bases at J, with 18 bases between. The CDR3 sequence: CASSPIGQGGDTQYF. The CDR3 bases are TGCGCCAGCAGCCCAATAGGACAGGGAGGGGATACGCAGTATTTT. Full variable domain (outside the CDR3, taken from reference TRBV5-1 and TRBJ2-3): KAGVTQTPRYLIKTRGQQVTLSCSPISGHRSVSWYQQTPGQGLQFLFEYFSETQRNKGNFPGRFSGRQFSNSRSEMNVSTLELGDSALYLCASSPIGQGGDTQYFGPGTRLTVL.

The chain joins TRBV14 to TRBJ2-7; weak D call: TRBD2 (5 bases). The germline V and J ends were trimmed by 1 base and 2 bases, with 12 bases remaining between them. The CDR3 is 15 residues long. Looked up from germline, CDR1 is SGHDN and CDR2 is FVKESK. The CDR3 is CASSQVPGMTYEQYF. The CDR3, as DNA: TGTGCCAGCAGCCAAGTCCCCGGGATGACCTACGAGCAGTACTTC.

This clonotype was found a few times. The chain couples TRBV15 to TRBJ1-1; D not resolved. This CDR3 region has 13 residues. Germline V CDR1 and CDR2: LNHNV, YYDKDF (reference sequence). Trimming left V 0 bases short and J 6 bases short, with 8 bases between. CDR3 bases: TGTGCCACCAGCAGAGATGGTTTGGCTGAAGCTTTCTTT. This gives the protein CATSRDGLAEAFF. Filled out from reference TRBV15 and TRBJ1-1, the complete variable domain reads DAMVIQNPRYQVTQFGKPVTLSCSQTLNHNVMYWYQQKSSQAPKLLFHYYDKDFNNEADTPDNFQSRRPNTSFCFLDIRSPGLGDTAMYLCATSRDGLAEAFFGQGTRLTVV.

The genes are TRBV11-2 and TRBJ2-2; D gene uncertain. Per the germline V gene, CDR1 is SGHAT and CDR2 is FQNNGV. This CDR3 spans 18 amino acids. V was clipped by 5 bases and J by 0 bases, with 19 bases between them. CDR3 sequence (DNA): TGTGCCAGCAGCACCTCAAAGTGGGTAGTCGCGAACACCGGGGAGCTGTTTTTT. Translated, it gives CASSTSKWVVANTGELFF.

This sequence joins TRBV14 and TRBJ2-5, with 7 bases lining up with TRBD2. The CDR3 runs to 14 residues. Germline V gene data show CDR1 as SGHDN and CDR2 as FVKESK. Unmatched junction bases numbered 6, after V lost 4 bases and J lost 4 bases. The CDR3 DNA sequence: TGTGCCAGCAGCCGGACTAGTAAGGGAGAGACCCAGTACTTC. Protein: CASSRTSKGETQYF.

This rearrangement joins TRBV2 to TRBJ2-7; D call uncertain. The CDR3 is 14 residues long. The V end lost 6 bases, the J end lost 2 bases, and 14 bases lay between the germline ends. From germline, CDR1 is SNHLY and CDR2 FYNNEI. CDR3 in amino acids: CASRVGGPAYEQYV. The CDR3 DNA reads TGTGCCAGCAGGGTAGGTGGCCCAGCCTACGAGCAGTACGTC.

The CDR3 DNA follows: TGTGCCAGCAGCACGGAGGGGAGGAATTCACCCCTCCACTTT. Translated, it gives CASSTEGRNSPLHF. The genes are TRBV27 and TRBJ1-6; TRBD1 is a possible D gene (5 bases). Germline CDR1 MNHEY, CDR2 SMNVEV (reference sequence). This CDR3 is built from 14 residues. V lost 6 bases and J lost 7, with 13 bases in between.

This clonotype came up a few times. This chain uses TRBV27 with TRBJ2-7; 9 bases fit TRBD1. J lost 3 bases, V lost 6 bases, and 3 bases had no gene match. The CDR3 is made up of 13 amino acids. Germline CDR1 reads MNHEY; CDR2 reads SMNVEV (reference sequence). The CDR3 DNA reads as TGTGCCAGCAGGACAGGGGGTATCTACGAGCAGTACTTC. Protein sequence: CASRTGGIYEQYF.

A remark on this clonotype: One junction end disagrees with the germline gene, perhaps due to a read error. The chain employs TRBV20-1 and TRBJ2-1, with TRBD1 as a possible D gene (6 bases). Germline assignment: CDR1 DFQATT and CDR2 SNEGSKA (reference sequence). This CDR3 is 17 amino acids long. The CDR3 spells CCARDLGAITAYNEQFF. CDR3 DNA: TGCTGTGCTAGAGATCTGGGGGCGATTACGGCTTACAATGAGCAGTTCTTC.

There are a few counts of this clonotype. The genes are TRBV4-1 and TRBJ2-3, with 7 bases aligning to TRBD2. The CDR3 loop spans 16 amino acids. V was clipped by 0 bases and J by 2 bases; unmatched bases: 5. Germline V gives CDR1 MGHRA, CDR2 YSYEKL. CDR3 DNA sequence: TGCGCCAGCAGCCAAGAAGTACAGCGGGACACAGATACGCAGTATTTT. Amino acid sequence: CASSQEVQRDTDTQYF.

This clonotype was seen more than once but under ten times. The rearrangement uses TRBV7-9 and TRBJ1-1; D call uncertain. CDR1 is SEHNR and CDR2 is FQNEAQ in the germline V gene (reference sequence). The CDR3 consists of 14 residues. Trimming pared 1 base from V and 5 bases from J, leaving 11 bases between. This chain's CDR3 is CASSLGVTGTEAFF. CDR3 DNA sequence: TGTGCCAGCAGCTTAGGTGTCACCGGGACTGAAGCTTTCTTT.

This clonotype was detected only once. The genes are TRBV6-1 and TRBJ1-6; perhaps TRBD1 as D (5 bases). Trimming took 7 bases from V and 6 from J, leaving 16 bases between them. The CDR3 loop spans 15 amino acids. The germline CDR1 and CDR2 sequences are MNHNS and SASEGT. CDR3 residues: CASTSRGVGNSPLHF. The CDR3 bases are TGTGCCAGCACCTCCCGGGGGGTAGGTAATTCACCCCTCCACTTT.

At least ten counts were recorded for this clonotype. The V and J genes are TRBV9 and TRBJ2-7; 8 bases agree with TRBD1. Germline CDR1 SGDLS, CDR2 YYNGEE. Trimming removed 3 bases from V and 12 bases from J; junction bases left unmatched: 11. The CDR3 extends over 13 amino acids. The CDR3 DNA reads as TGTGCCAGCAGCGCCCAGCAGGGGGCCATTCGGTACTTC. This sequence encodes CASSAQQGAIRYF. Variable domain in full (rest from reference TRBV9 and TRBJ2-7): DSGVTQTPKHLITATGQRVTLRCSPRSGDLSVYWYQQSLDQGLQFLIQYYNGEERAKGNILERFSAQQFPDLHSELNLSSLELGDSALYFCASSAQQGAIRYFGPGTRLTVT.